What follows is one T cell receptor beta chain and its context. Its specificity is not known. Primers: 60 Vbeta forward and 13 Jbeta reverse. Some clones are missing from TCRdb's copy, which holds only in-frame ones; the method was immunoSEQ multiplex PCR. Among 150,000 to 180,000 clones listed, roughly three quarters were seen once. The CDR3 length is 13 residues. The V and J ends lost 5 bases and 0 bases respectively, with 8 bases between them. Germline V gene sequence: CDR1 SGHNT, CDR2 YENEEA. These data are taken from a study of cytomegalovirus exposure and HLA in healthy donors. Study-wide results and caveats: A later examination showed that TCR association rates differed by HLA locus, with DRB1 most and HLA-C fewest. According to the study, roughly 160 TCR beta chains were cytomegalovirus-associated.

Sequenced sample: PBMCs. This clonotype originated in a man aged 25-45 years in good health and CMV-seropositive. This chain uses TRBV11-3 with TRBJ2-7; D unclear. CDR3 protein: CASSTRSSYEQYF. The CDR3 bases are TGTGCCAGCAGCACTCGTAGCTCCTACGAGCAGTACTTC.